The TCR beta chain described here comes from a study of PD-1 blockade in classical Hodgkin lymphoma. Background on the study: Intravenous infusions of nivolumab 3 mg/kg reached patients every 2 weeks. Overall study findings and caveats: Sources of repertoire differences remain undefined, possibly disease activity or prior therapy.

Time point here: cycle 4 day 1 (C4D1), after 5 to 7 weeks of nivolumab. Every single patient, without exception, relapsed after autologous stem cell transplantation, and brentuximab vedotin exposure varied. Concerning this clone: What it binds is not known.

Germline CDR1 MNHEY, CDR2 SMNVEV (reference sequence). This CDR3 comprises 13 residues. The ends were cut back, 4 bases at V and 6 bases at J, with 10 bases in the middle. TCRdb keeps only in-frame clones here, not all; method: immunoSEQ multiplex PCR. The data show about 44,000 clones, 60% to 75% seen once. The sequence derives from a human donor with classical Hodgkin lymphoma. This sample comprised peripheral blood mononuclear cells (PBMCs), obtained before the fourth cycle of nivolumab. This chain joins TRBV27 and TRBJ1-5; D call uncertain. The CDR3 coding sequence is TGTGCCAGCAGTTCATCGGGGAGTCAGCCCCAGCATTTT. Residues: CASSSSGSQPQHF.